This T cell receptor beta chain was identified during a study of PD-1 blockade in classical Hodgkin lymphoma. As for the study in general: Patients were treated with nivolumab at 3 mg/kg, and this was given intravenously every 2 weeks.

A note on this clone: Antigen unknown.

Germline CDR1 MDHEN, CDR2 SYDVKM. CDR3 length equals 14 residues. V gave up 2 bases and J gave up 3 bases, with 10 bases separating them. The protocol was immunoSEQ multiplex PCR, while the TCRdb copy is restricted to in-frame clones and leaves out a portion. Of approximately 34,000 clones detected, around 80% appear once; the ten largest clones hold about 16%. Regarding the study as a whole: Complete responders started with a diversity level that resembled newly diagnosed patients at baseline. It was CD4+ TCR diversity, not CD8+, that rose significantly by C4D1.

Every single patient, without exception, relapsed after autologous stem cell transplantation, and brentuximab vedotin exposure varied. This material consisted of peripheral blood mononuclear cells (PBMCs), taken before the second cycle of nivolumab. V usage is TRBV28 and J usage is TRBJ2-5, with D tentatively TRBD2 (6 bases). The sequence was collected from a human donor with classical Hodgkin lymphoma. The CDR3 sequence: CASSLAGSKETQYF. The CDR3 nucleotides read TGTGCCAGCAGTTTAGCGGGGTCCAAAGAGACCCAGTACTTC.